This entry concerns a single TCR beta chain. Which antigen it targets is not known. No per-base quality is available; no much larger clone lies one base away. From the cysteine up to the phenylalanine, the CDR3 has a length of 12 residues. Here the CDR3 DNA is all that survives: 36 bases in frame from base 1. The germline V gene (reference sequence) specifies LNHDA as CDR1 and SQIVND as CDR2. V is shortened by 9 bases, J by 4 bases, and the region joining them spans 12 bases. The sample originates from a study of blood T cell repertoires in COVID-19 (dated by TCRdb to 2018 to 2020). About the full investigation: Collaborator samples came from the United States, Italy and Spain and covered acute and convalescent phases of COVID-19. The prospective study material was composed of cDNA or gDNA derived from T cells, B-cell-depleted T cells, or PBMCs. Subjects who had been exposed to COVID-19, were actively infected with it, or had recovered from it provided the deeply sampled blood TCRbeta repertoires that made up the dataset. A freely available public database, intended as a resource for researchers studying the immune response to SARS-CoV-2, is where the repertoires were released. Samples were obtained from the ongoing ImmuneRACE study (first 160 participants) and from about 1,300 subjects provided by 6 global collaborators. A de-identified subject ID, COVID-19 status, age in years and sex were almost always included in the sample metadata. Where available, HLA class I and class II types were obtained from metadata supplied by the sample provider rather than from assay-based typing.

The immunoSEQ Assay, a bias-controlled multiplex PCR, was used to amplify TCRbeta CDR3 regions from genomic DNA. The authors processed their data as follows. Nucleated cell counts per sample were estimated from amplification of reference gene primers within the assay. To quantify the absolute abundance of each unique TCRbeta CDR3 rearrangement, sequence reads were collapsed and filtered. For each sample, productive Simpson clonality was calculated as the square root of Simpson's diversity index over productive rearrangements. TCRdb retrieved this table from immuneACCESS and kept in-frame rearrangements only. Not all clones are present; in checked studies, unresolved V genes account for under half, and no reason is known for the remainder. V, J and clone size were drawn from that table, and D and trimming were deduced from the DNA. The table for this sample lists some 410,000 clones; around nine tenths of them were counted only once. Clones ranked in the top ten supply approximately 1% of the sample.

Study-wide conclusions, independent of this receptor: The amount of clinical and demographic metadata varied by source and participant and was provided uncurated.

Participants in the prospective study were enrolled through a virtual design, were aged roughly 18 to 100 years, and lived in about two dozen United States geographic areas. To assign participants to cohorts, the prospective study relied on clinical history that participants themselves reported in a screening survey and a study questionnaire. Mobile phlebotomists in the prospective study collected whole blood, serum and a nasopharyngeal or oropharyngeal swab from every participant. Prospective study participants could optionally give additional blood draws and questionnaires over a 2-month period. Blood samples from the prospective study were shipped frozen or at room temperature prior to DNA extraction.

The sample consisted of PBMCs or T cells enriched from blood (not recorded which). Recombination connected TRBV19 to TRBJ1-1; the D gene is unclear. The receptor was isolated from a young woman with acute COVID-19. The CDR3 region: CASLDRGTEAFF. In nucleotide form, the sequence is TGTGCCAGCCTCGACCGGGGCACTGAAGCTTTCTTT.